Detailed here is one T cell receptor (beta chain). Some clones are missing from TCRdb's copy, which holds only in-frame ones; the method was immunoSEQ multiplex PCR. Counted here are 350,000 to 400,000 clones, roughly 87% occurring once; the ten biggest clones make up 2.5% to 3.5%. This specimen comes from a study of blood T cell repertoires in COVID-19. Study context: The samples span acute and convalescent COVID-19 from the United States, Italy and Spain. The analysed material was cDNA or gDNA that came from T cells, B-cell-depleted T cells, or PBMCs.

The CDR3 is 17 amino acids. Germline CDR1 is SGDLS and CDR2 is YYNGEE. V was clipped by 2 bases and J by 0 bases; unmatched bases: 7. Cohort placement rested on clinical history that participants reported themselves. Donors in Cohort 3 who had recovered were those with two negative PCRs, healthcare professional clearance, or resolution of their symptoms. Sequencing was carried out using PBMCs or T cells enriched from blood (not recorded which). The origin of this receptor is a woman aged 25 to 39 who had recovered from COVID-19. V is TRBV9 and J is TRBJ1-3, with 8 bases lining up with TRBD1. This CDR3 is CASSVAGTGRSGNTIYF. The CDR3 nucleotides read TGTGCCAGCAGCGTCGCCGGGACAGGCCGCTCTGGAAACACCATATATTTT. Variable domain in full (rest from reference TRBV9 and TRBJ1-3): DSGVTQTPKHLITATGQRVTLRCSPRSGDLSVYWYQQSLDQGLQFLIQYYNGEERAKGNILERFSAQQFPDLHSELNLSSLELGDSALYFCASSVAGTGRSGNTIYFGEGSWLTVV.